This T cell receptor beta chain was sequenced during a study of cytomegalovirus exposure and HLA in healthy donors (dated by TCRdb to 2015 to 2018). In the study overall: According to a later analysis, the 120 or so validation repertoires were produced on the same platform as the approximately 620 repertoires of the first cohort. The aim of the study was to test whether cataloging public T cell receptors could identify signatures of past pathogen exposure. A separate validation cohort of 100 to 150 different subjects was used in addition to the approximately 670-subject first cohort. To predict cytomegalovirus infection status, the study brought together high-throughput TCR immunosequencing, statistical association of individual TCRs with disease status, and machine learning. What the research found in general, with its limitations: Three of the identified cytomegalovirus-associated TCR beta chains were confirmed in vitro to be specific for cytomegalovirus antigens. Across donors, most TCR sequences were observed very rarely, whereas some public TCRs were present in many individuals. In the study, around 150 TCR beta chains were listed as associated with cytomegalovirus. In a later analysis, TCRs clustered in the first cohort were found to also tend to co-occur in the roughly 120 validation repertoires, with about 94% of cluster scores above 0. All 110 or so repertoires were used to score co-occurrence in the validation cohort in a later analysis, because that analysis had no HLA typing for the cohort. It was suggested by the authors that the approach could potentially be generalized to other disease states and immunological phenotypes. Cytomegalovirus status was reported to be diagnosed by the classifier with high specificity and sensitivity in both the original and validation cohorts.

The library was made by the immunoSEQ multiplex PCR assay. The authors' analysis ran thus. To diagnose cytomegalovirus status from the catalog of TCR beta chain sequences, a statistical classification framework was built. Here the immuneACCESS table is served through TCRdb, limited to in-frame sequences with V and J called. Missing clones are a known gap in these copies; in checked studies unresolved V genes cover under half, and the rest lacks a known reason. That table supplies the V and J calls and clone size; D and trimming were determined from the DNA. This sample lists 65,000 to 85,000 clones; approximately 95% were detected once. The ten largest clones add up to 0.69% of the sample. The donors were included in the validation cohort of roughly 130 subjects, a group kept apart from the approximately 700-subject first cohort. Note on this clone: Its recognized antigen is unknown. Without the conserved terminal phenylalanine or tryptophan, this CDR3 likely stems from a read error. The DNA is left out, because the CDR3 cannot be placed on it with certainty; the CDR3 is given as TCRdb lists it.

In the germline V gene, CDR1 corresponds to MDHEN and CDR2 to SYDVKM. The CDR3 comprises 13 residues, both ends counted. The sample comprised PBMCs. The chain joins TRBV28 to TRBJ2-7; TRBD1 is taken as the D call from the table, unchecked against the DNA. The receptor was derived from a woman in her late teens or twenties in good health and CMV-seronegative. The CDR3 corresponds to CASSSGQGVGVTL.